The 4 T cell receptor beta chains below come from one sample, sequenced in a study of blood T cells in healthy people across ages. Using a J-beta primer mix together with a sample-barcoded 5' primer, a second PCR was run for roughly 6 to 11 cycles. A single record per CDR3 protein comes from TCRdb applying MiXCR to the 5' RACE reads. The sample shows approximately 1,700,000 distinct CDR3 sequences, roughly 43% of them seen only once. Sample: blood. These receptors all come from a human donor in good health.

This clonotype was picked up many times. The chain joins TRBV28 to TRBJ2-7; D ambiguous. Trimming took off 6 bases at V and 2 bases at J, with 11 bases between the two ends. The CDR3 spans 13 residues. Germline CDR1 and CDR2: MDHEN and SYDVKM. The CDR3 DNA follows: TGTGCCAGCAGGTCTACCTTTGCCTACGAGCAGTACTTC. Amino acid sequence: CASRSTFAYEQYF.

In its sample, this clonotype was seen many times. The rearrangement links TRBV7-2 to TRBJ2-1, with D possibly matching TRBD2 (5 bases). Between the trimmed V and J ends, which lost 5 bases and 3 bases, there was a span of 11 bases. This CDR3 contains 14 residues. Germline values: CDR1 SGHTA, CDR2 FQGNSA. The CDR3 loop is CASSLGLVYNEQFF. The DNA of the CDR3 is TGTGCCAGCAGCCTCGGACTGGTCTACAATGAGCAGTTCTTC.

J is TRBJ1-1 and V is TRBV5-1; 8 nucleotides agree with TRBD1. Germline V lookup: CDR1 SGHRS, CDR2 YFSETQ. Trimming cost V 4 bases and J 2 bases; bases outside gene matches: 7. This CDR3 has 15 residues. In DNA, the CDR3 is TGCGCCAGCAGCGGGGGGGACAGGATTAACACTGAAGCTTTCTTT. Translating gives CASSGGDRINTEAFF.

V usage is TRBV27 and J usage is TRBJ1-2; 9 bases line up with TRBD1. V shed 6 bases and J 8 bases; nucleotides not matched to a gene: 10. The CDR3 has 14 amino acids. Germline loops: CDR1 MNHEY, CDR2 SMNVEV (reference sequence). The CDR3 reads CASSLTGGAEGYTF. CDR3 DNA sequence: TGTGCCAGCAGCCTCACAGGGGGCGCGGAAGGCTACACCTTC.